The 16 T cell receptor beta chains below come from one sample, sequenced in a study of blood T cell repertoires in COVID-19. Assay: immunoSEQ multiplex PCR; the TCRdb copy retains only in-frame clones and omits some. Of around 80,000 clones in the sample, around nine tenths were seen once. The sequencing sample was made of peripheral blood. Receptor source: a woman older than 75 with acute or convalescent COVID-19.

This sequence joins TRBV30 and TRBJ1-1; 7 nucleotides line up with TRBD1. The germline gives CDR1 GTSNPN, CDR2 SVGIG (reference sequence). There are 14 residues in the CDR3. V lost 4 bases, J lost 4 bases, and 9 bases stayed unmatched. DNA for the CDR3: TGTGCCTGGATGAAGAGGGGGCGGGGCACTGAAGCTTTCTTT. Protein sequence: CAWMKRGRGTEAFF.

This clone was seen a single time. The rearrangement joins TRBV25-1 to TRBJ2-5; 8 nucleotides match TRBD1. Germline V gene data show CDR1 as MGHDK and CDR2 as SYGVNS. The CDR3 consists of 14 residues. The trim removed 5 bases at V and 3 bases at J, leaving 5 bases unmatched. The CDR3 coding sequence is TGTGCCAGCAGTAACAGGGGGGTGGAAGAGACCCAGTACTTC. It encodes CASSNRGVEETQYF.

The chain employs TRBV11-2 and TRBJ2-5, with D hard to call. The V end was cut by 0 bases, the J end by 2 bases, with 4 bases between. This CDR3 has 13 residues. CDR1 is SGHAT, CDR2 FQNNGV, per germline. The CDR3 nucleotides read TGTGCCAGCAGCTTAGATGCGCAAGAGACCCAGTACTTC. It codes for CASSLDAQETQYF.

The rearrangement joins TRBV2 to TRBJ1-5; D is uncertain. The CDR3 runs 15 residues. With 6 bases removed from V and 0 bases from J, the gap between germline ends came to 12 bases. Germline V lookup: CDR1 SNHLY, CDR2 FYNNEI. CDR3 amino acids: CASRGSSNSNQPQHF. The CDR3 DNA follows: TGTGCCAGCAGGGGGAGCTCCAATAGCAATCAGCCCCAGCATTTT.

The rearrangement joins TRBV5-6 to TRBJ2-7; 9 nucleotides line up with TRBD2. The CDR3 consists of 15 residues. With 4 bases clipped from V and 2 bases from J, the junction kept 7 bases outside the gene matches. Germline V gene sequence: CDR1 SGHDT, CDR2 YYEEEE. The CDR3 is CASSPQLAGTYEQYF. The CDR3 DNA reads TGTGCCAGCAGCCCCCAACTAGCGGGCACCTACGAGCAGTACTTC.

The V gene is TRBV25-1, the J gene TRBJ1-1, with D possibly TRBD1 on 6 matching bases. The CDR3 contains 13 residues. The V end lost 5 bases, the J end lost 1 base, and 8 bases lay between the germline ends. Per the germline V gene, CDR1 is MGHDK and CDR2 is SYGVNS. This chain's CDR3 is CASSLGANTEAFF. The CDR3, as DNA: TGTGCCAGCAGTCTGGGGGCGAACACTGAAGCTTTCTTT.

CDR3 DNA: TGTGCCAGCAGCTTAAACAGGAACACTGAAGCTTTCTTT. Translating gives CASSLNRNTEAFF. This chain uses TRBV12-3 or TRBV12-4 with TRBJ1-1; no clear D. CDR3 length: 13 residues. V lost 6 bases and J lost 1, with 9 bases in between.

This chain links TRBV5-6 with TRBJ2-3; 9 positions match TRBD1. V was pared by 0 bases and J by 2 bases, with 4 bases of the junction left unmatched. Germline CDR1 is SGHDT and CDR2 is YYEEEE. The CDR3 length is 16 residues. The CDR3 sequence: CASSLGQGDLTDTQYF. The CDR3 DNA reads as TGTGCCAGCAGCTTGGGACAGGGGGACCTCACAGATACGCAGTATTTT.

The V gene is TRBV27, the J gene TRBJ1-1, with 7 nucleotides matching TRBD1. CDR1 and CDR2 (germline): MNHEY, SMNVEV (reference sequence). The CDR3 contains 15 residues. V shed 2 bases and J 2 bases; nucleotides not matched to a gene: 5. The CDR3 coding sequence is TGTGCCAGCAGTTTAAAGGGACAGACAAACACTGAAGCTTTCTTT. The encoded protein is CASSLKGQTNTEAFF.

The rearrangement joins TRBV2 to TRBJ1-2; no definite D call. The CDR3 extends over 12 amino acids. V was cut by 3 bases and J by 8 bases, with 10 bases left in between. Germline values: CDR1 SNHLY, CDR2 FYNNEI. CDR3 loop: CASSDAGDGYTF. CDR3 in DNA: TGTGCCAGCAGTGATGCGGGAGACGGCTACACCTTC.

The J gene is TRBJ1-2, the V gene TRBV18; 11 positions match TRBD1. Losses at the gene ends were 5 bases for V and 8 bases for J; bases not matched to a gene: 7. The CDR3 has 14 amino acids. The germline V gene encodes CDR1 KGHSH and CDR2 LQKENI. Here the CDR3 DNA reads TGTGCCAGCTCATCAGGACAGGGGGCTGGGGGCTACACCTTC. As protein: CASSSGQGAGGYTF.

CDR3: CAISGERARAEAFF. The CDR3 region has the DNA TGTGCCATCAGTGGGGAGAGGGCGCGAGCTGAAGCTTTCTTT. The rearrangement uses TRBV10-3 and TRBJ1-1; D not resolved. The CDR3 totals 14 residues. Trimming shortened V by 4 bases and J by 6 bases, and 15 bases separated the two germline ends. Per germline, CDR1 ENHRY and CDR2 SYGVKD.

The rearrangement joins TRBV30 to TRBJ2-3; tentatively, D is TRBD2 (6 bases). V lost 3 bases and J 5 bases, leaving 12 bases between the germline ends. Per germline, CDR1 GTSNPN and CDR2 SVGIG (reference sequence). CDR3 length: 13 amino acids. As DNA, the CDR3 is TGTGCCTGGAGCTCTAGCGCCGGAGATACGCAGTATTTT. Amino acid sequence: CAWSSSAGDTQYF.

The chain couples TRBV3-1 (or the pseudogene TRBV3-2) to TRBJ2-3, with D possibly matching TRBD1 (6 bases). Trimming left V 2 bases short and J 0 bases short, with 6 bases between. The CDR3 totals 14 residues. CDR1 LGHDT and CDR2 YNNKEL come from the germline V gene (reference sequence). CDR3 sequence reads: CASSQRGSTDTQYF. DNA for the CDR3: TGTGCCAGCAGCCAAAGGGGGAGCACAGATACGCAGTATTTT.

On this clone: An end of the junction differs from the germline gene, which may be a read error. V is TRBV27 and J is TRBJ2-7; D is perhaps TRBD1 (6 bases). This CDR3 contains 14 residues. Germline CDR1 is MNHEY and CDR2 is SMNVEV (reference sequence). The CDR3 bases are TGTGCCAGCAGTTTACTACAGGGCTCCCACGAGCAGTACTTC. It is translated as CASSLLQGSHEQYF.

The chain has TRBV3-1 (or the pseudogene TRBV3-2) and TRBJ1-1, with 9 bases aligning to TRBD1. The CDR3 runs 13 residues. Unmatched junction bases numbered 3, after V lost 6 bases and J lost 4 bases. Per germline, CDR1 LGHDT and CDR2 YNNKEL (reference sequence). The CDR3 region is CASRQGASTEAFF. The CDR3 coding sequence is TGTGCCAGCAGACAGGGGGCGAGCACTGAAGCTTTCTTT.